This TCR beta chain was sequenced for a study of blood T cell repertoires in COVID-19. Study-level background: Sources were T cells, B-cell-depleted T cells, or PBMCs; the material itself was cDNA or gDNA.

V was pared by 5 bases and J by 0 bases, with 11 bases between. From germline, CDR1 is SQVTM and CDR2 ANQGSEA. There are 14 residues in the CDR3. In the original processing: Reference gene primer amplification gave estimated nucleated cell counts. Clones were sequenced by immunoSEQ multiplex PCR, and TCRdb holds only the in-frame ones, with some missing. V, J and clone size are those of that table, while D and trimming were read from the DNA. The sample carries about 250,000 clones, 82% recorded once. Specimen: peripheral blood. The rearrangement uses TRBV29-1 and TRBJ2-1; possibly TRBD1 for D (6 bases). This clonotype originated in an elderly woman with active or convalescent COVID-19. The CDR3 reads CSVTQGSSYNEQFF. DNA of the CDR3: TGCAGCGTTACCCAGGGGAGCTCCTACAATGAGCAGTTCTTC.